These T cell receptor beta chains were read from a single sample in a study of cytomegalovirus exposure and HLA in healthy donors. Clones were read by immunoSEQ multiplex PCR, and TCRdb kept only the in-frame ones, dropping some. The sample includes approximately 190,000 clones. The sequenced material came from PBMCs. The source is a man between 25 and 39 years old in good health and CMV-seronegative. The CDR3 runs from the conserved cysteine through the conserved F or W. Fields, in order: CDR3 DNA, CDR3 protein, CDR3 length, V gene, J gene, D gene. The D gene is left open where the match is weak.

CDR3nt: TGTGCCAGCAGCTTAGAGGCCGACAGGTCCACTGAAGCTTTCTTT; CDR3aa: CASSLEADRSTEAFF; len: 15; v_gene: TRBV7-6; j_gene: TRBJ1-1; d_gene: NA
CDR3nt: TGTGCCTGGAGTGTACTCTCGGGTGGCACCATATATTTT; CDR3aa: CAWSVLSGGTIYF; len: 13; v_gene: TRBV30; j_gene: TRBJ1-3; d_gene: NA
CDR3nt: TGTGCCAGCAGACTCCCGCAGGGATCTGGAAACACCATATATTTT; CDR3aa: CASRLPQGSGNTIYF; len: 15; v_gene: TRBV6-6; j_gene: TRBJ1-3; d_gene: NA
CDR3nt: TGTGCCAGCAGTATGTTCGGACAGGGTTCCTACGAGCAGTACTTC; CDR3aa: CASSMFGQGSYEQYF; len: 15; v_gene: TRBV6-5; j_gene: TRBJ2-7; d_gene: TRBD1
CDR3nt: TGCGCCAGCAGCCAAGAATGGCTCTCCGGCAGGGGAAGGTATGGCTACACCTTC; CDR3aa: CASSQEWLSGRGRYGYTF; len: 18; v_gene: TRBV4-3; j_gene: TRBJ1-2; d_gene: NA
CDR3nt: TGTGCCACCGGGGGTTTGAGCTCCTACAATGAGCAGTTCTTC; CDR3aa: CATGGLSSYNEQFF; len: 14; v_gene: TRBV19; j_gene: TRBJ2-1; d_gene: NA
CDR3nt: TGTGCCAGCAGCCGAGGGCGGGGGGCCCAAGAGACCCAGTACTTC; CDR3aa: CASSRGRGAQETQYF; len: 15; v_gene: TRBV7-8; j_gene: TRBJ2-5; d_gene: TRBD2
CDR3nt: TGCGCCAGCAGTGAGAGGGACTCTGGAGGCTACACCTTC; CDR3aa: CASSERDSGGYTF; len: 13; v_gene: TRBV10-1; j_gene: TRBJ1-2; d_gene: NA
CDR3nt: TGTGCCAGTAGGTTGACAGGAAAAACCTACGAGCAGTACTTC; CDR3aa: CASRLTGKTYEQYF; len: 14; v_gene: TRBV19; j_gene: TRBJ2-7; d_gene: NA
CDR3nt: TGTGCCAGCAGCATTAGCGGGGGCCTCCAAGAGACCCAGTACTTC; CDR3aa: CASSISGGLQETQYF; len: 15; v_gene: TRBV5-6; j_gene: TRBJ2-5; d_gene: TRBD2
CDR3nt: TGTGCCAGCAGTTACTTTGGCAGCTCTGGAAACACCATATATTTT; CDR3aa: CASSYFGSSGNTIYF; len: 15; v_gene: TRBV6-5; j_gene: TRBJ1-3; d_gene: NA
CDR3nt: TGTGCCTGGGCGGGGGACGGGACTAGCGCATACAATGAGCAGTTCTTC; CDR3aa: CAWAGDGTSAYNEQFF; len: 16; v_gene: TRBV30; j_gene: TRBJ2-1; d_gene: TRBD2
CDR3nt: TGTGCCAGCAGTTCGGGAGCGAACACCGGGGAGCTGTTTTTT; CDR3aa: CASSSGANTGELFF; len: 14; v_gene: TRBV27; j_gene: TRBJ2-2; d_gene: NA
CDR3nt: TGTGCCAGCAGTGAGGGCGGGGTCACTGAAGCTTTCTTT; CDR3aa: CASSEGGVTEAFF; len: 13; v_gene: TRBV2; j_gene: TRBJ1-1; d_gene: NA
CDR3nt: TGTGCCAGCAGTTCTCTAGCGGGAGTACGTTCCGACGAGCAGTACTTC; CDR3aa: CASSSLAGVRSDEQYF; len: 16; v_gene: TRBV28; j_gene: TRBJ2-7; d_gene: TRBD2
CDR3nt: TGTGCCTTAAGCGGGGGGGCTGGAAATGAGCAGTTCTTC; CDR3aa: CALSGGAGNEQFF; len: 13; v_gene: TRBV30; j_gene: TRBJ2-1; d_gene: TRBD2
CDR3nt: TGTGCCAGCAGCTTACACAAGCCAGGGGGATCGCCCCAGCATTTT; CDR3aa: CASSLHKPGGSPQHF; len: 15; v_gene: TRBV28; j_gene: TRBJ1-5; d_gene: TRBD1
CDR3nt: TGCGCCAGTATTTTGGGGACAGCTTACACTGAAGCTTTCTTT; CDR3aa: CASILGTAYTEAFF; len: 14; v_gene: TRBV19; j_gene: TRBJ1-1; d_gene: TRBD1
CDR3nt: TGCGCCAGCAGTGAGTCAGGACTAGCGGGGGACTCCTACGAGCAGTACTTC; CDR3aa: CASSESGLAGDSYEQYF; len: 17; v_gene: TRBV10-1; j_gene: TRBJ2-7; d_gene: TRBD2
CDR3nt: TGCGCCAGCAGCCAAGATAGAGTCTATGGCTACACCTTC; CDR3aa: CASSQDRVYGYTF; len: 13; v_gene: TRBV4-1; j_gene: TRBJ1-2; d_gene: NA
CDR3nt: TGTGCCATCAGTGACGGGGCGGGGGGCCAAGAGACCCAGTACTTC; CDR3aa: CAISDGAGGQETQYF; len: 15; v_gene: TRBV10-3; j_gene: TRBJ2-5; d_gene: TRBD2
CDR3nt: TGTGCCAGCAGCGCCGCGGGTGGGGACAGGGCCACAGATACGCAGTATTTT; CDR3aa: CASSAAGGDRATDTQYF; len: 17; v_gene: TRBV7-6; j_gene: TRBJ2-3; d_gene: TRBD1
CDR3nt: TGCGCCAGCAGCTCAGATAGCAATCAGCCCCAGCATTTT; CDR3aa: CASSSDSNQPQHF; len: 13; v_gene: TRBV5-1; j_gene: TRBJ1-5; d_gene: NA
CDR3nt: TGTGCCAGCAGCCCTATGGATGGGGGGCAGTACTTC; CDR3aa: CASSPMDGGQYF; len: 12; v_gene: TRBV7-9; j_gene: TRBJ2-5; d_gene: NA
CDR3nt: TGCGCCAGCAGCCCATGGACTAGCAGCACAGATACGCAGTATTTT; CDR3aa: CASSPWTSSTDTQYF; len: 15; v_gene: TRBV5-1; j_gene: TRBJ2-3; d_gene: TRBD2
CDR3nt: TGTGCCAGCAGCTTCGGACAGGGTTTGGCCACTGAAGCTTTCTTT; CDR3aa: CASSFGQGLATEAFF; len: 15; v_gene: TRBV5-4; j_gene: TRBJ1-1; d_gene: TRBD1
CDR3nt: TGTGCCAGCAGCGACCGGGACAGGGGGCCCCGGGAGCAGTACTTC; CDR3aa: CASSDRDRGPREQYF; len: 15; v_gene: TRBV7-8; j_gene: TRBJ2-7; d_gene: TRBD1
CDR3nt: TGTGCCAGCTCACCAGACAGGGGGCGGGGTAACTATGGCTACACCTTC; CDR3aa: CASSPDRGRGNYGYTF; len: 16; v_gene: TRBV18; j_gene: TRBJ1-2; d_gene: TRBD1
CDR3nt: TGCAGTGCCAGTCGAGAGGATGAAGCTTTCTTT; CDR3aa: CSASREDEAFF; len: 11; v_gene: TRBV20-1; j_gene: TRBJ1-1; d_gene: NA
CDR3nt: TGTGCCAGCAGCTTAGAGAGGGACACTGAAGCTTTCTTT; CDR3aa: CASSLERDTEAFF; len: 13; v_gene: TRBV7-9; j_gene: TRBJ1-1; d_gene: NA